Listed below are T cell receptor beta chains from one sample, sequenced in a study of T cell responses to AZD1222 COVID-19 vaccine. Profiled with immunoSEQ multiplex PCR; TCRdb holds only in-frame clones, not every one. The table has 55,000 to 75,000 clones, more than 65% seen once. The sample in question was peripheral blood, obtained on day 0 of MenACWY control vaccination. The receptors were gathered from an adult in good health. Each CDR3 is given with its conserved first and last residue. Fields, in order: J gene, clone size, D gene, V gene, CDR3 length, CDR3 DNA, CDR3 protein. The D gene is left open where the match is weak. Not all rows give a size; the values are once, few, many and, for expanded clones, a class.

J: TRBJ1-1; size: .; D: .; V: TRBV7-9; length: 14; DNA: TGTGCCAGCAGCTTTACAGGGCTGAACACTGAAGCTTTCTTT; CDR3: CASSFTGLNTEAFF
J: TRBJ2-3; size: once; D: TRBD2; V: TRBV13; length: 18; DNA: TGTGCCAGCAGCTTATTGGGACTAGCGGGACCCAGCACAGATACGCAGTATTTT; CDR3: CASSLLGLAGPSTDTQYF
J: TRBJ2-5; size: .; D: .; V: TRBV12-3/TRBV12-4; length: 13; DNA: TGTGCCAGCAGTTCGTCGACCCAAGAGACCCAGTACTTC; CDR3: CASSSSTQETQYF
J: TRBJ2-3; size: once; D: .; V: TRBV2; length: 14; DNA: TGTGCCAGCAGTGACGGGGCTTTAGCGGATACGCAGTATTTT; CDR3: CASSDGALADTQYF
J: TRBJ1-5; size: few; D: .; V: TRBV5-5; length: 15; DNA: TGTGCCAGCAGCTTGGAAGGGACGGCGGCTCAGCCCCAGCATTTT; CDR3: CASSLEGTAAQPQHF
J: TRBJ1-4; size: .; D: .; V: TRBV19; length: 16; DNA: TGTGCCAGTAGTACCGGACGGGGGGCAACTAATGAAAAACTGTTTTTT; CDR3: CASSTGRGATNEKLFF
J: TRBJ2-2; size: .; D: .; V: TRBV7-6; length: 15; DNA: TGTGCCAGCAGCTCAGGAGCCACCGGCTTCGGGGAGCTGTTTTTT; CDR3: CASSSGATGFGELFF
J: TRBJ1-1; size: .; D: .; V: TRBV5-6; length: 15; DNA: TGTGCCAGCAGCTTGAGACAGCTTTCGAACACTGAAGCTTTCTTT; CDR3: CASSLRQLSNTEAFF
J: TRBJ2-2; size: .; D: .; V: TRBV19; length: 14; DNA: TGTGCCAGTAGTATCGGGACGAACACCGGGGAGCTGTTTTTT; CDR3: CASSIGTNTGELFF
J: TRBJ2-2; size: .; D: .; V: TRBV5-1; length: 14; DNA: TGCGCCAGCAGAGGTATAGGCGGTTACGGGGAGCTGTTTTTT; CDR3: CASRGIGGYGELFF
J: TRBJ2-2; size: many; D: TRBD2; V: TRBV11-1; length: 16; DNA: TGTGCCAGCAGACCCGCTAGCGGAGATAACACCGGGGAGCTGTTTTTT; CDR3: CASRPASGDNTGELFF
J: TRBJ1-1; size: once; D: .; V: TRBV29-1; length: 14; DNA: TGCAGCGCTTCACCCAGGGGAGGGAACACTGAAGCTTTCTTT; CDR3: CSASPRGGNTEAFF
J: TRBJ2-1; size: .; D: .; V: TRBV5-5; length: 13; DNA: TGTGCCAGCAGCCCATACTCCTACAATGAGCAGTTCTTC; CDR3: CASSPYSYNEQFF
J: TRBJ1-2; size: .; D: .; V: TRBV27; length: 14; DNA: TGTGCCAGCAGTGCCTCAGGGTCGCGGGTTGGCTACACCTTC; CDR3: CASSASGSRVGYTF
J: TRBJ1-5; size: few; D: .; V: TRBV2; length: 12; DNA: TGTGCCAGCAGTGAGGGGAATCAGCCCCAGCATTTT; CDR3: CASSEGNQPQHF
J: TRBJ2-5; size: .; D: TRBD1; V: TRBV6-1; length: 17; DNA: TGTGCCAGCAGTGAAGTTCCGTGGGTCAGGGGGAAAGAGACCCAGTACTTC; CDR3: CASSEVPWVRGKETQYF